These 20 T cell receptor beta chains originate from one sample sequenced in a study of technical replicates of blood from a handful of donors. Profiling relied on immunoSEQ multiplex PCR, and the TCRdb table lists in-frame clones only, not all of them. In the table there are 95,000 to 100,000 clones, 96% of which are singletons. Input material: T cells isolated from PBMCs. These receptors came from a human donor in good health.

The chain uses TRBV18 and TRBJ2-5; 9 bases are shared with TRBD1. This CDR3 has 19 residues. V lost 6 bases and J lost 5; bases outside the gene matches: 22. From germline, CDR1 is KGHSH and CDR2 LQKENI. CDR3 sequence: CASSGTGPPHRGPKETQYF. In nucleotides, the CDR3 is TGTGCCAGCTCTGGGACAGGCCCCCCCCACAGGGGGCCGAAGGAGACCCAGTACTTC.

The chain combines TRBV28 with TRBJ2-5; tentative D call: TRBD2 (5 bases). In germline, CDR1 is MDHEN, CDR2 SYDVKM. The CDR3 is 17 amino acids. V was trimmed by 7 bases and J by 0 bases, leaving 21 bases between them. The CDR3: CASTLQPRKRNQETQYF. CDR3 bases: TGTGCCAGCACCTTACAACCACGGAAGCGGAACCAAGAGACCCAGTACTTC.

The V gene is TRBV6-1, the J gene TRBJ2-7, with 8 bases aligning to TRBD1. The CDR3 is 14 amino acids. Germline V lookup: CDR1 MNHNS, CDR2 SASEGT. V dropped 2 bases and J dropped 7; count of bases not matched to a gene: 7. CDR3 bases: TGTGCCAGCAGTGAACTGGACAGGGCAAGGGAGCAGTACTTC. Its protein product is CASSELDRAREQYF.

The rearrangement joins TRBV12-5 to TRBJ1-4; the D gene is possibly TRBD1 (5 bases). V was clipped by 1 base and J by 6 bases, with 6 bases between them. Looked up from germline, CDR1 is LGHNT and CDR2 is FRNRAP. This CDR3 region has 13 residues. The CDR3 here is CASGLGGDEKLFF. The CDR3 nucleotides are TGTGCTAGTGGTTTGGGGGGGGATGAAAAACTGTTTTTT.

The V gene is TRBV27, the J gene TRBJ2-5; 12 positions match TRBD2. CDR1 and CDR2 (germline): MNHEY, SMNVEV (reference sequence). The CDR3 totals 14 residues. V lost 10 bases and J lost 0; bases outside the gene matches: 3. CDR3 region: CATSGGAYQETQYF. The CDR3 bases are TGTGCCACTAGCGGGGGGGCATACCAAGAGACCCAGTACTTC.

The CDR3 region has the DNA TGTGCCAGCAGCTTGGGGTCAGGGGCCATCTACGAGCAGTACTTC. Translating it yields CASSLGSGAIYEQYF. V usage is TRBV5-8 and J usage is TRBJ2-7, with D tentatively TRBD1 (6 bases). CDR1 and CDR2 from the germline V gene are SGHTS and YDEGEE. V lost 0 bases, J lost 3 bases, and 13 bases lay in between. The CDR3 is made up of 15 amino acids.

The chain couples TRBV5-4 to TRBJ1-2; D is ambiguous. V lost 0 bases and J 4 bases, leaving 10 bases between the germline ends. Germline CDR1 reads SGHNT; CDR2 reads YYREEE (reference sequence). The length of the CDR3 is 14 residues. CDR3 protein: CASSLEGRPYGYTF. The CDR3 DNA is TGTGCCAGCAGCTTGGAAGGGAGGCCCTATGGCTACACCTTC.

The sample holds one count of this clone. V and J are TRBV14 and TRBJ2-2, with 10 bases aligning to TRBD2. Losses at the gene ends were 6 bases for V and 1 base for J; bases not matched to a gene: 2. The CDR3 runs 15 residues. Germline V gene data show CDR1 as SGHDN and CDR2 as FVKESK. CDR3 residues: CASRRTSGNTGELFF. CDR3 in DNA: TGTGCCAGCAGGCGGACTAGCGGGAACACCGGGGAGCTGTTTTTT.

CDR3: CASSHVLIPGKYDEQFF. The DNA of the CDR3 is TGCGCCAGCAGCCACGTCCTGATACCGGGAAAATACGATGAGCAGTTCTTC. This sequence joins TRBV23-1 and TRBJ2-1; TRBD2 might be the D (5 bases). TRBV23-1 is noted as an ORF with a role that remains uncertain. Trimming took off 6 bases at V and 8 bases at J, with 26 bases between the two ends. The CDR3 length is 17 residues.

This chain joins TRBV5-5 and TRBJ2-7, with a tentative D call TRBD1 (5 bases). The V gene's germline CDR1 is SGHKS and CDR2 YYEKEE (reference sequence). V was cut by 1 base and J by 0 bases, with 11 bases left in between. This CDR3 contains 15 residues. DNA of the CDR3: TGTGCCAGCAGCTTGAGTGGGGCGAGCTCCTACGAGCAGTACTTC. Translated, it gives CASSLSGASSYEQYF.

The chain is built from TRBV13 and TRBJ1-2; weak D call: TRBD1 (5 bases). From germline, CDR1 is PRHDT and CDR2 FYEKMQ (reference sequence). V was trimmed by 1 base and J by 7 bases, leaving 13 bases between them. There are 14 residues in the CDR3. The CDR3 sequence: CASSLAFQGAGYTF. Written as DNA, the CDR3 is TGTGCCAGCAGCTTAGCTTTTCAGGGCGCTGGCTACACCTTC.

V and J are TRBV15 and TRBJ1-2; D is unclear. V lost 9 bases to trimming and J lost 6 bases, with 11 bases between them. Germline CDR1 LNHNV, CDR2 YYDKDF (reference sequence). CDR3 length: 11 amino acids. The CDR3 loop reads CATRTLDGYTF. In DNA form, the CDR3 reads TGTGCCACGAGAACCCTGGATGGCTACACCTTC.

The chain is built from TRBV4-2 and TRBJ2-2, with 11 bases aligning to TRBD2. Germline CDR1 is LGHNA and CDR2 is YNFKEQ. The CDR3 is made up of 17 amino acids. V was clipped by 1 base and J by 4 bases; unmatched bases: 5. The CDR3 protein is CASSQVSGGAPTGELFF. The CDR3 DNA follows: TGTGCCAGCAGCCAAGTTAGCGGGGGGGCCCCCACCGGGGAGCTGTTTTTT.

This clone was found once. The chain uses TRBV2 and TRBJ2-7, with D perhaps TRBD1 (5 bases). The germline V gene encodes CDR1 SNHLY and CDR2 FYNNEI. This CDR3 region has 14 residues. Trimming removed 3 bases at V and 0 bases at J, with 9 bases between. CDR3 nucleotide sequence: TGTGCCAGCAGTGACCGACAGTCCTCCTACGAGCAGTACTTC. It specifies CASSDRQSSYEQYF.

This clone has only one observation. The gene calls are TRBV6-5 and TRBJ2-3; perhaps TRBD1 as D (6 bases). Germline-derived CDR1 and CDR2 are MNHEY and SVGAGI. Trimming cost V 2 bases and J 2 bases, with 11 bases left between them. The CDR3 extends over 15 amino acids. The CDR3 region has the DNA TGTGCCAGCAGTTACCAGGGACAACCCACAGATACGCAGTATTTT. Translation: CASSYQGQPTDTQYF.

The chain combines TRBV12-5 with TRBJ1-3; 10 bases match TRBD1. The germline V gene encodes CDR1 LGHNT and CDR2 FRNRAP. The CDR3 covers 16 residues. Trimming took 2 bases from V and 3 from J; bases not matched to a gene: 4. CDR3 in DNA: TGTGCTAGTGGTTTGAAGACAGGGGGCAATGGAAACACCATATATTTT. Amino acids: CASGLKTGGNGNTIYF.

The rearrangement uses TRBV30 and TRBJ1-2; D unclear. The V gene's germline CDR1 is GTSNPN and CDR2 SVGIG (reference sequence). There are 15 residues in the CDR3. V was trimmed by 3 bases and J by 7 bases, leaving 21 bases between them. The CDR3 coding sequence is TGTGCCTGGAGCTTAACCCTTGTCGGATCGGGTGGCTACACCTTC. This gives the protein CAWSLTLVGSGGYTF. The full variable domain, rest sourced from reference TRBV30 and TRBJ1-2, is SQTIHQWPATLVQPVGSPLSLECTVEGTSNPNLYWYRQAAGRGLQLLFYSVGIGQISSEVPQNLSASRPQDRQFILSSKKLLLSDSGFYLCAWSLTLVGSGGYTFGSGTRLTVV.

The rearrangement uses TRBV11-2 and TRBJ1-1; D is perhaps TRBD1 (6 bases). The CDR3 is made up of 14 amino acids. Trimming pared 1 base from V and 4 bases from J, leaving 10 bases between. Germline CDR1 reads SGHAT; CDR2 reads FQNNGV. The CDR3 DNA sequence: TGTGCCAGCAGCTTAGCCCAGGGGTTCACTGAAGCTTTCTTT. Translation: CASSLAQGFTEAFF. The variable domain in full, with the rest retrieved from reference TRBV11-2 and TRBJ1-1, is EAGVAQSPRYKIIEKRQSVAFWCNPISGHATLYWYQQILGQGPKLLIQFQNNGVVDDSQLPKDRFSAERLKGVDSTLKIQPAKLEDSAVYLCASSLAQGFTEAFFGQGTRLTVV.

The chain is built from TRBV5-1 and TRBJ2-1; D not resolved. The germline V and J ends were trimmed by 6 bases and 0 bases, with 7 bases remaining between them. Germline CDR1 is SGHRS and CDR2 is YFSETQ. This CDR3 contains 13 residues. CDR3 residues: CASKESSYNEQFF. The CDR3 DNA is TGCGCCAGCAAAGAGAGCTCCTACAATGAGCAGTTCTTC.

The chain uses TRBV28 and TRBJ2-5; weak D call: TRBD1 (6 bases). The CDR3 runs 14 residues. The V gene's germline CDR1 is MDHEN and CDR2 SYDVKM. Trimming took off 10 bases at V and 2 bases at J, with 17 bases between the two ends. The CDR3 DNA sequence: TGTGCCACAGGGGAACGCCCCCGTCAAGAGACCCAGTACTTC. Translating gives CATGERPRQETQYF.